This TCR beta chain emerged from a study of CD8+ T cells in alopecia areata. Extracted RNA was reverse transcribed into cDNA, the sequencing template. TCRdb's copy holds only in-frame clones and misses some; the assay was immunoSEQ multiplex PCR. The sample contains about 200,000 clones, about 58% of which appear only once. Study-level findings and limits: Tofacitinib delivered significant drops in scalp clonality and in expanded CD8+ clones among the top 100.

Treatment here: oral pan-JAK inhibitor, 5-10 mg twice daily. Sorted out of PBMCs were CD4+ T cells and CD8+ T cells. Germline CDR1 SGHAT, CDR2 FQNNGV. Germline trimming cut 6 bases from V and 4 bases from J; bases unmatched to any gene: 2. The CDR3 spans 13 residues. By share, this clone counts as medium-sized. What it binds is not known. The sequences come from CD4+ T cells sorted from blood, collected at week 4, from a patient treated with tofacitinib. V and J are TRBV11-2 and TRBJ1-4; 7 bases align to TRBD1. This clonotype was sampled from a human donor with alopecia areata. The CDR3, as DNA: TGTGCCAGCAGGGGACAGAGTAATGAAAAACTGTTTTTT. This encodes CASRGQSNEKLFF. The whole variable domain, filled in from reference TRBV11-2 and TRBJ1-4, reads EAGVAQSPRYKIIEKRQSVAFWCNPISGHATLYWYQQILGQGPKLLIQFQNNGVVDDSQLPKDRFSAERLKGVDSTLKIQPAKLEDSAVYLCASRGQSNEKLFFGSGTQLSVL.